This T cell receptor beta chain appears in the sequencing data of a study of OX40 agonist ivuxolimab in advanced cancers. Comment on this clone: Its antigen remains unknown. The sample has other DNA sequences that encode this CDR3 too.

The CDR3 covers 12 residues. V was clipped by 2 bases and J by 2 bases, with 0 bases between them. Germline values: CDR1 MNHEY, CDR2 SMNVEV (reference sequence). General study findings and limits: The CD4+ and CD8+ T cells in the blood had expanded clonally by week 6 at 0.1 to 3.0 mg/kg.

Clones were sequenced by immunoSEQ multiplex PCR, and TCRdb holds only the in-frame ones, with some missing. The table has roughly 91,000 clones, 95% to 97% seen once. This chain uses TRBV27 with TRBJ2-2; no clear D gene. This clonotype was obtained from an adult with an advanced solid tumor such as melanoma, head and neck, liver or kidney cancer. Specimen: CD4+ or CD8+ T cells sorted from blood, collected in a trial of the OX40 agonist ivuxolimab. The CDR3 spells CASSLNTGELFF. CDR3 DNA sequence: TGTGCCAGCAGTTTAAACACCGGGGAGCTGTTTTTT.